Listed below are T cell receptor beta chains from one sample, sequenced in a study of regulatory and conventional T cells in RAG deficiency. The data were produced by immunoSEQ multiplex PCR, yet TCRdb's version contains in-frame clones alone and is incomplete. The table records 25,000 to 35,000 clones, roughly 96% of them present only once. These data are also associated with another study on regulatory T cells.

Sequenced sample: CD25- CD4+ T cells sorted from blood. The receptors originated from a human donor in good health. The CDR3 runs from the conserved cysteine through the conserved F or W. A D gene is named only where the DNA matches it firmly. Expanded clones are given a class, and other clones once, few, many or no size at all.

CDR3aa	CDR3nt	abundance	j_gene	d_gene	v_gene
CASSYSGSGGTETQYF	TGTGCCAGCAGTTACTCGGGCAGCGGGGGTACGGAGACCCAGTACTTC	.	TRBJ2-5	TRBD2	TRBV6-5
CASSPPGGYSPLHF	TGCGCCAGCAGCCCCCCGGGAGGGTATTCCCCCCTCCACTTT	.	TRBJ1-6	.	TRBV4-1
CASSKERGGYGYTF	TGTGCCAGCAGCAAAGAGCGGGGGGGCTATGGCTACACCTTC	.	TRBJ1-2	.	TRBV21-1
CASLEDTRTEAFF	TGTGCCAGTCTCGAGGATACTCGGACTGAAGCTTTCTTT	.	TRBJ1-1	.	TRBV19
CASSQFAQGAGGELFF	TGCGCCAGCAGCCAGTTTGCCCAGGGGGCCGGCGGGGAGCTGTTTTTT	.	TRBJ2-2	TRBD1	TRBV5-1
CASSSTGSSYNEQFF	TGCGCCAGCAGCTCCACAGGGAGCTCCTACAATGAGCAGTTCTTC	.	TRBJ2-1	.	TRBV5-1
CASSLSTGHSYEQYF	TGCGCCAGCAGCCTATCGACAGGCCACTCCTACGAGCAGTACTTC	.	TRBJ2-7	.	TRBV5-1
CASNKAGGNNEKLFF	TGTGCCAGCAACAAAGCGGGAGGGAATAATGAAAAACTGTTTTTT	few	TRBJ1-4	.	TRBV28
CASRPQGGGYTF	TGTGCCAGCAGGCCACAGGGGGGGGGCTACACCTTC	.	TRBJ1-2	TRBD1	TRBV6-5
CASGPGGVLAKNIQYF	TGTGCCAGCGGCCCTGGGGGCGTCCTAGCCAAAAACATTCAGTACTTC	.	TRBJ2-4	.	TRBV9
CASSPSGTPNSPLHF	TGTGCCAGCAGCCCGTCCGGGACACCCAATTCACCCCTCCACTTT	.	TRBJ1-6	.	TRBV7-8
CASSSGQNQETQYF	TGTGCCAGCAGCTCCGGACAGAATCAAGAGACCCAGTACTTC	.	TRBJ2-5	.	TRBV5-4
CASSFKWDSTDTQYF	TGTGCCAGCAGCTTTAAGTGGGACTCCACAGATACGCAGTATTTT	.	TRBJ2-3	.	TRBV7-9
CASGVPKTSGGATSYEQYF	TGTGCCAGCGGAGTCCCGAAAACTAGCGGGGGAGCTACCTCCTACGAGCAGTACTTC	.	TRBJ2-7	TRBD2	TRBV2
CASSVLSTGANVLTF	TGTGCCAGCAGCGTATTGAGCACTGGGGCCAACGTCCTGACTTTC	.	TRBJ2-6	.	TRBV9
CASSPDIGGWLSGANVLTF	TGTGCCAGCAGCCCAGACATCGGTGGTTGGCTCTCTGGGGCCAACGTCCTGACTTTC	.	TRBJ2-6	.	TRBV7-9
CASSFGTGRTSSYEQYF	TGTGCCAGCAGCTTCGGGACAGGACGTACGAGCTCCTACGAGCAGTACTTC	.	TRBJ2-7	TRBD1	TRBV7-9
CASSSSGTDNYGYTF	TGTGCCAGCAGTTCGTCCGGGACAGATAACTATGGCTACACCTTC	.	TRBJ1-2	TRBD1	TRBV27
CASSPGGGLHSPLHF	TGTGCCAGCAGCCCCGGCGGGGGGCTGCATTCACCCCTCCACTTT	.	TRBJ1-6	.	TRBV28
CASSIGLGQGRYEQYF	TGTGCCAGTAGTATAGGGCTCGGACAGGGACGCTACGAGCAGTACTTC	.	TRBJ2-7	TRBD1	TRBV19
CASSLRASGGASTDTQYF	TGCGCCAGCAGCTTGAGGGCTAGCGGGGGGGCTAGCACAGATACGCAGTATTTT	.	TRBJ2-3	TRBD2	TRBV5-1
CASSRIGTEAFF	TGTGCCAGCAGTAGAATCGGCACTGAAGCTTTCTTT	.	TRBJ1-1	.	TRBV6-5
CSVEDWPGNTIYF	TGCAGCGTTGAAGATTGGCCTGGAAACACCATATATTTT	once	TRBJ1-3	.	TRBV29-1
CASSVEGGTRRTDTQYF	TGTGCCAGCAGCGTAGAGGGGGGGACGCGGAGAACAGATACGCAGTATTTT	.	TRBJ2-3	.	TRBV9
CASRRTGPTYEQYF	TGTGCCAGTAGACGGACAGGGCCCACCTACGAGCAGTACTTC	.	TRBJ2-7	TRBD1	TRBV19
CASSESRVLNNEQFF	TGCGCCAGCAGTGAGTCCCGGGTCCTTAACAATGAGCAGTTCTTC	.	TRBJ2-1	.	TRBV10-1
CASSIPWDRGLVYGYTF	TGTGCCAGTAGTATCCCTTGGGACAGGGGACTGGTCTATGGCTACACCTTC	.	TRBJ1-2	TRBD1	TRBV19
CASSSQDRFNEQYF	TGCGCCAGCAGCTCTCAGGACAGGTTCAACGAGCAGTACTTC	.	TRBJ2-7	TRBD1	TRBV5-1
CASGLTDSYSGANVLTF	TGTGCTAGTGGTTTGACGGACTCTTACTCTGGGGCCAACGTCCTGACTTTC	.	TRBJ2-6	.	TRBV12-5
CASSVAAGASTDTQYF	TGTGCCAGCAGCGTAGCCGCGGGAGCTAGCACAGATACGCAGTATTTT	.	TRBJ2-3	TRBD2	TRBV9
CASSRAGAYNEQFF	TGTGCCAGCAGCCGAGCGGGGGCCTACAATGAGCAGTTCTTC	.	TRBJ2-1	TRBD2	TRBV9
CASSPDRVNTEAFF	TGTGCCAGCTCACCCGACAGGGTGAACACTGAAGCTTTCTTT	.	TRBJ1-1	TRBD1	TRBV18
CASMDGGVTTSEQYF	TGTGCCAGTATGGACGGCGGGGTTACTACTAGCGAGCAGTACTTC	.	TRBJ2-7	.	TRBV27
CASSIGRHRDNSNQPQHF	TGTGCCAGTAGTATAGGAAGGCACAGGGATAATAGCAATCAGCCCCAGCATTTT	once	TRBJ1-5	.	TRBV19
CASSSRTSGETQYF	TGTGCCAGCAGCTCTAGGACTAGCGGGGAGACCCAGTACTTC	.	TRBJ2-5	TRBD2	TRBV7-2
CASSLEGEGAYGYTF	TGCGCCAGCAGCTTGGAGGGTGAGGGGGCCTATGGCTACACCTTC	once	TRBJ1-2	TRBD1	TRBV5-1
CASSPLAGLTDTQYF	TGTGCCAGCAGCCCATTAGCGGGACTCACAGATACGCAGTATTTT	once	TRBJ2-3	TRBD2	TRBV7-8
CASSLGSGGYNEQFF	TGTGCCAGCAGCTTGGGAAGCGGGGGGTACAATGAGCAGTTCTTC	.	TRBJ2-1	TRBD2	TRBV5-4
CASSLAGDYGYTF	TGTGCCAGCAGCTTAGCAGGGGACTATGGCTACACCTTC	.	TRBJ1-2	.	TRBV7-9
CASSSRLTSGRTDTQYF	TGTGCCAGCAGCTCACGACTGACTAGCGGACGCACAGATACGCAGTATTTT	.	TRBJ2-3	TRBD2	TRBV5-4
CARSLQGTGQPQHF	TGTGCCAGAAGCTTGCAGGGTACAGGACAGCCCCAGCATTTT	.	TRBJ1-5	.	TRBV5-3
CASSWRLDEQYF	TGTGCCAGCAGCTGGAGACTGGACGAGCAGTACTTC	once	TRBJ2-7	.	TRBV7-2
CATSRSQGGWGQPQHF	TGTGCCACCAGCAGAAGTCAAGGGGGCTGGGGTCAGCCCCAGCATTTT	.	TRBJ1-5	TRBD1	TRBV15
CASSPGTGYSNQPQHF	TGTGCCAGCAGCCCCGGGACAGGGTATAGCAATCAGCCCCAGCATTTT	.	TRBJ1-5	TRBD1	TRBV9
CASSYNSGAGGNTIYF	TGTGCCAGCAGTTACAATTCAGGGGCAGGCGGAAACACCATATATTTT	few	TRBJ1-3	.	TRBV6-6
CASSTGQAPNYGYTF	TGTGCCAGCAGCACAGGACAGGCGCCCAACTATGGCTACACCTTC	.	TRBJ1-2	TRBD1	TRBV5-8